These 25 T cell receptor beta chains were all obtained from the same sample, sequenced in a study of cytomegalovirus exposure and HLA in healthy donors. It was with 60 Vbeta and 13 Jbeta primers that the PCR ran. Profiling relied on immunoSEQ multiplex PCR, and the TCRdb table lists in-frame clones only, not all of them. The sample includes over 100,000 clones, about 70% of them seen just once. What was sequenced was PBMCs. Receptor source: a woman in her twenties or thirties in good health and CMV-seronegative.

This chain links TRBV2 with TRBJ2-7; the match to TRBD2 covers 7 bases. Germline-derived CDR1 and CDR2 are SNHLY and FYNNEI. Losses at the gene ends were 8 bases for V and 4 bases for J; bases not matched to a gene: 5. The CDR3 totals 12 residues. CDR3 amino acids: CASLAEPYEQYF. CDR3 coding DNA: TGTGCCAGCCTAGCGGAACCTTACGAGCAGTACTTC.

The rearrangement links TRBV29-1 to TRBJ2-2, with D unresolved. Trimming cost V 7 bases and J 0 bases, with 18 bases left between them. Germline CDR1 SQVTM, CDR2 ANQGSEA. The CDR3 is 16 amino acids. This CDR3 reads CSAKTPGGPNTGELFF. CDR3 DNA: TGCAGCGCGAAGACCCCCGGTGGGCCGAACACCGGGGAGCTGTTTTTT.

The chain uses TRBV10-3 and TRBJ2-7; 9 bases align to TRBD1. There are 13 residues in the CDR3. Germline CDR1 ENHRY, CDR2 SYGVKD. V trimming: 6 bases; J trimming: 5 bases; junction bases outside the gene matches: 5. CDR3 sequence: CAISGQGNHEQYF. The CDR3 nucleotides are TGTGCCATCAGCGGACAGGGGAACCACGAGCAGTACTTC.

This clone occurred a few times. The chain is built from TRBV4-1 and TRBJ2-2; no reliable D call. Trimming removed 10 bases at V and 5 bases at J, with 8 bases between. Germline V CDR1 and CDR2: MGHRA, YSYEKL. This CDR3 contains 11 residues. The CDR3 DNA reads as TGCGCCACCCAACAGACCGGGGAGCTGTTTTTT. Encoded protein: CATQQTGELFF.

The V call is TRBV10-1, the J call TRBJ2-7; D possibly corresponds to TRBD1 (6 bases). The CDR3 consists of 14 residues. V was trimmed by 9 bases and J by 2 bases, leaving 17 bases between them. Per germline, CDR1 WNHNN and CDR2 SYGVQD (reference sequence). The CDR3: CARPTGTTAYEQYF. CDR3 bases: TGCGCCAGACCGACCGGGACAACCGCCTACGAGCAGTACTTC.

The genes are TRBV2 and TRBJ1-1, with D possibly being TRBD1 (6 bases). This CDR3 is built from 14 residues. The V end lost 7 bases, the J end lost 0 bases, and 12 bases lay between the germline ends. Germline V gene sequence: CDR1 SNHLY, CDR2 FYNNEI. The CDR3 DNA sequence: TGTGCCAGCAATCAGGACAGCATGAACACTGAAGCTTTCTTT. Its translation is CASNQDSMNTEAFF. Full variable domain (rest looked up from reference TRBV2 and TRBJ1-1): EPEVTQTPSHQVTQMGQEVILRCVPISNHLYFYWYRQILGQKVEFLVSFYNNEISEKSEIFDDQFSVERPDGSNFTLKIRSTKLEDSAMYFCASNQDSMNTEAFFGQGTRLTVV.

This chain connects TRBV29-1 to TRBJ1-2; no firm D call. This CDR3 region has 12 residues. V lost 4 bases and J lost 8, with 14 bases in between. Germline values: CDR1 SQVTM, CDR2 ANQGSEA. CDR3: CSVVDSYGGYTF. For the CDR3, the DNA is TGCAGCGTTGTTGACTCATACGGCGGCTACACCTTC.

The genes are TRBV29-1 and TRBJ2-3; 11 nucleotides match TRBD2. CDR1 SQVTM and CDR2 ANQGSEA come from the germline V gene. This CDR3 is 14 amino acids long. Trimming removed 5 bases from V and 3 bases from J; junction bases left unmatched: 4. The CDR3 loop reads CSVTSGSLTDTQYF. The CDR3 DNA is TGCAGCGTTACTAGCGGGAGTTTAACAGATACGCAGTATTTT.

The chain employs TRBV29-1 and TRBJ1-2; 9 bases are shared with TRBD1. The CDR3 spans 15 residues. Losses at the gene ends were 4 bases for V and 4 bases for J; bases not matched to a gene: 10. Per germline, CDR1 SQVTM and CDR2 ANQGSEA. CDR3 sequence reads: CSVGTPEGQGYGYTF. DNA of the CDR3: TGCAGCGTTGGAACGCCGGAGGGACAGGGCTATGGCTACACCTTC.

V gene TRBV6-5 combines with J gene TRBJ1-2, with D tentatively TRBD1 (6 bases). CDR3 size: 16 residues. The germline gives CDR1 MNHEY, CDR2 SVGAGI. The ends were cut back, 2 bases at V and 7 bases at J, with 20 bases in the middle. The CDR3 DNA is TGTGCCAGCAGTTACAGCAACAGGGAGTGGGCGGGTGGCTACACCTTC. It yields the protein CASSYSNREWAGGYTF.

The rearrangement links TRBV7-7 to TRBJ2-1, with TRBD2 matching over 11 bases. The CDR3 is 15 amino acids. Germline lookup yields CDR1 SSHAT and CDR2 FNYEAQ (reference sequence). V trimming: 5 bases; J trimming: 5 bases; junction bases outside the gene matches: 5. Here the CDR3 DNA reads TGTGCCAGCAGCCCGTCTAGCGGGAGGCACAATGAGCAGTTCTTC. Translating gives CASSPSSGRHNEQFF.

CDR3 bases: TGTGCCAGCAGTTCAATACCGCAGGGGAACTATGGCTACACCTTC. Residues: CASSSIPQGNYGYTF. The genes are TRBV6-5 and TRBJ1-2; weak D call: TRBD1 (6 bases). Per the germline V gene, CDR1 is MNHEY and CDR2 is SVGAGI. The V end was cut by 4 bases, the J end by 2 bases, with 14 bases between. This CDR3 has 15 residues.

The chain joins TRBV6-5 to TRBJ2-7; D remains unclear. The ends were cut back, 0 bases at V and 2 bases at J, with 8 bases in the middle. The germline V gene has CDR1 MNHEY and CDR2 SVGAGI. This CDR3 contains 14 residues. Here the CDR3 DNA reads TGTGCCAGCAGTTACTCACTGACAACCTACGAGCAGTACTTC. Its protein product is CASSYSLTTYEQYF.

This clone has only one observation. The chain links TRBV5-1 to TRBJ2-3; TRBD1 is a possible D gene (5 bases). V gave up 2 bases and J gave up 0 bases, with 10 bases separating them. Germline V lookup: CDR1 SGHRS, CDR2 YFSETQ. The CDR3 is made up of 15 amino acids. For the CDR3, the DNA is TGCGCCAGCAGCTTTTTCGCAGGGAGCACAGATACGCAGTATTTT. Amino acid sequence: CASSFFAGSTDTQYF.

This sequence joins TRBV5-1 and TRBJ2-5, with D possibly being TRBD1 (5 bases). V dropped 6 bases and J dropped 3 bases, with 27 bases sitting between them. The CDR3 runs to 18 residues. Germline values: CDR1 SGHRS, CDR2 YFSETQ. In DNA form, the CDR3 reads TGCGCCAGCATTAGTAAGTTGAAGGGGCGCGAAGTGAAAGAGACCCAGTACTTC. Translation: CASISKLKGREVKETQYF.

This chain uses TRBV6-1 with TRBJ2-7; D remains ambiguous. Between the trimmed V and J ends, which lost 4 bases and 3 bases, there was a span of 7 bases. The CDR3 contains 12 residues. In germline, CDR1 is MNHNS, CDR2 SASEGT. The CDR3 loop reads CASSGLVYEQYF. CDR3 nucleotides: TGTGCCAGCAGTGGTCTAGTCTACGAGCAGTACTTC.

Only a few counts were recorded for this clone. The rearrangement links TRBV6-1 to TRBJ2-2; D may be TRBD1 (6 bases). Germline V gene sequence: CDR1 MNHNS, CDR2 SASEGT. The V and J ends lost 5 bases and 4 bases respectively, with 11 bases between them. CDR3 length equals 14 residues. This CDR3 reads CASSRTGITGELFF. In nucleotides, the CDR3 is TGTGCCAGCAGTCGTACAGGGATCACCGGGGAGCTGTTTTTT.

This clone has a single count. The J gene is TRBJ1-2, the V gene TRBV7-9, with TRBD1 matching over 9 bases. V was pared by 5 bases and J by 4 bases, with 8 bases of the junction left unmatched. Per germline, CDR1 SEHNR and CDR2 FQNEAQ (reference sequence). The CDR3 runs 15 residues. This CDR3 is CASSTDRGGSYGYTF. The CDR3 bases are TGTGCCAGCAGCACGGACAGGGGCGGTAGCTATGGCTACACCTTC.

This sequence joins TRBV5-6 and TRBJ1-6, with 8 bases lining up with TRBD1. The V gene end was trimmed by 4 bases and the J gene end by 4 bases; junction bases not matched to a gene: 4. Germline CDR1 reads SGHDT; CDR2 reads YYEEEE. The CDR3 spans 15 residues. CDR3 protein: CASSHDRGYNSPLHF. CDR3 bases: TGTGCCAGCAGCCATGACAGGGGATATAATTCACCCCTCCACTTT.

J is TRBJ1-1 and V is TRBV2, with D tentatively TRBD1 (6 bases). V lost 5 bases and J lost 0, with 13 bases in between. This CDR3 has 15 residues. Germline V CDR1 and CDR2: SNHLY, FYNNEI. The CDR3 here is CASSQTGNMNTEAFF. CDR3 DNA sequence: TGTGCCAGCAGTCAGACAGGCAACATGAACACTGAAGCTTTCTTT.

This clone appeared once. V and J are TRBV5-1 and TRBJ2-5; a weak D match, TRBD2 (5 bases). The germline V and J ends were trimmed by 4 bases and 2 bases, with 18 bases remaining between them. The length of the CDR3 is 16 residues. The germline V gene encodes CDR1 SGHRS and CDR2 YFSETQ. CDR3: CASSPRGPTLQETQYF. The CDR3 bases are TGCGCCAGCAGCCCAAGAGGGCCTACCTTACAAGAGACCCAGTACTTC.

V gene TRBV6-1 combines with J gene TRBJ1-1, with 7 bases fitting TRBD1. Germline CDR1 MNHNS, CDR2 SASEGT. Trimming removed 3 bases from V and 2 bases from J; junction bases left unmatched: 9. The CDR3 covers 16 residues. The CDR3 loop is CASSERLQGRNTEAFF. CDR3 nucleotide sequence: TGTGCCAGCAGTGAGCGTTTACAGGGGAGAAACACTGAAGCTTTCTTT.

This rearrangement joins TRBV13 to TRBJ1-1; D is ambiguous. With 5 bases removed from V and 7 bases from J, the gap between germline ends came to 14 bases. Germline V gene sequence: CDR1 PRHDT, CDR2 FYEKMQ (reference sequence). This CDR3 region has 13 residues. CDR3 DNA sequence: TGTGCCAGCAGCCACACCATATCAAATGAAGCTTTCTTT. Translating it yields CASSHTISNEAFF.

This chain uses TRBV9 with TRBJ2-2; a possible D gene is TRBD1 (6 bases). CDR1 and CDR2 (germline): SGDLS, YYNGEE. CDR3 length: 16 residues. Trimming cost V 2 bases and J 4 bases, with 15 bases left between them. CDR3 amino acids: CASSVGHRAGTGELFF. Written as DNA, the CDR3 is TGTGCCAGCAGCGTGGGCCACAGGGCGGGCACCGGGGAGCTGTTTTTT.

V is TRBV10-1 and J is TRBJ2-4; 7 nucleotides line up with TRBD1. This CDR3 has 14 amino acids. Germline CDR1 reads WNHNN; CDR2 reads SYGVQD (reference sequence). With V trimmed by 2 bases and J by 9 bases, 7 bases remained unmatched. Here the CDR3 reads CASSETGDRGIQYF. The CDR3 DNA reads TGCGCCAGCAGTGAGACAGGGGATAGGGGCATTCAGTACTTC.